This TCR beta chain came from a study of T cell changes during pregnancy in multiple sclerosis. This CDR3 has 13 residues. Per germline, CDR1 SGHRS and CDR2 YFSETQ. With 1 base removed from V and 4 bases from J, the gap between germline ends came to 8 bases. Using immunoSEQ multiplex PCR, the repertoire was profiled, and TCRdb retains in-frame clones only, with some absent. The data contain some 60,000 clones, about 92% of them singletons. This sequence originates from a female donor with multiple sclerosis, enrolled in a pregnancy study. Sequenced material: peripheral blood, taken in the first trimester of pregnancy. The chain uses TRBV5-1 and TRBJ1-1; a possible D gene is TRBD1 (6 bases). As DNA, the CDR3 is TGCGCCAGCAGCTTGACAGGGAGCACTGAAGCTTTCTTT. Translating it yields CASSLTGSTEAFF.